Shown below are 3 T cell receptor beta chains from a single sample sequenced in a study of Graves' ophthalmopathy and Graves' hyperthyroidism. For repertoire sequencing, the TCR beta CDR3 regions were amplified from RNA transcripts. RT-PCR in the first round used HTBI primers; a second-round multiplex PCR followed. Each CDR3 protein is one row after TCRdb ran MiXCR on the multiplex PCR reads. This table has around 470,000 distinct CDR3 sequences, around an eighth appearing once. Sequencing input: blood. The source of these receptors is a woman aged 25 to 39 with Graves' ophthalmopathy.

This clonotype was picked up many times. The V call is TRBV7-8, the J call TRBJ2-2; 11 nucleotides match TRBD2. CDR1 is SGHVS and CDR2 is FQNEAQ in the germline V gene. CDR3 length equals 16 residues. Trimming took 5 bases from V and 2 from J; bases not matched to a gene: 4. For the CDR3, the DNA is TGTGCCAGCAGCATTAGCGGGAGGGTTAACACCGGGGAGCTGTTTTTT. Its protein product is CASSISGRVNTGELFF.

The chain links TRBV7-2 to TRBJ1-5, with unresolved D. Germline V gene sequence: CDR1 SGHTA, CDR2 FQGNSA. V shed 5 bases and J shed 7 bases, with 18 bases lying between them. The CDR3 is 15 residues long. The chain's CDR3 is CASSPLVNAGQPQHF. The CDR3 nucleotides are TGTGCCAGCAGCCCCCTCGTCAACGCGGGGCAGCCCCAGCATTTT.

This clonotype was found many times. V gene TRBV4-1 combines with J gene TRBJ1-6; the D is unclear. Trimming took 4 bases from V and 4 from J, leaving 11 bases between them. The CDR3 runs to 15 residues. Germline loops: CDR1 MGHRA, CDR2 YSYEKL. For the CDR3, the DNA is TGCGCCAGCAGCCCGAGGCGGACGTATAATTCACCCCTCCACTTT. It encodes CASSPRRTYNSPLHF.